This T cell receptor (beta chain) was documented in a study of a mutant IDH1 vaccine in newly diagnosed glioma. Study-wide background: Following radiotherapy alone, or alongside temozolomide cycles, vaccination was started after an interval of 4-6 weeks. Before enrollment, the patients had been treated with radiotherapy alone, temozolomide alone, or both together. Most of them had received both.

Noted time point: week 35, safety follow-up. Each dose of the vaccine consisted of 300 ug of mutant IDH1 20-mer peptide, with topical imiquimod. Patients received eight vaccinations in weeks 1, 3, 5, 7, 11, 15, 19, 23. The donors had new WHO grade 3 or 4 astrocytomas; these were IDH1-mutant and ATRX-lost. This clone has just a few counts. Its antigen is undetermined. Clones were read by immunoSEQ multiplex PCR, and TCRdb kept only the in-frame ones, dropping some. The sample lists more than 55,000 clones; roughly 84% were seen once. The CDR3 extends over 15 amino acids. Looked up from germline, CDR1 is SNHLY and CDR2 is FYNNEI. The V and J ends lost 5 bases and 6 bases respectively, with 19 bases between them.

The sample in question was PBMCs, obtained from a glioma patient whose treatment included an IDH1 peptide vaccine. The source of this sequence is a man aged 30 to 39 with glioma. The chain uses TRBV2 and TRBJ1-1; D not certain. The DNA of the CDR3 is TGTGCCAGCAGTCCAAGGAGGACGAACACTCCTGAAGCTTTCTTT. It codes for CASSPRRTNTPEAFF.